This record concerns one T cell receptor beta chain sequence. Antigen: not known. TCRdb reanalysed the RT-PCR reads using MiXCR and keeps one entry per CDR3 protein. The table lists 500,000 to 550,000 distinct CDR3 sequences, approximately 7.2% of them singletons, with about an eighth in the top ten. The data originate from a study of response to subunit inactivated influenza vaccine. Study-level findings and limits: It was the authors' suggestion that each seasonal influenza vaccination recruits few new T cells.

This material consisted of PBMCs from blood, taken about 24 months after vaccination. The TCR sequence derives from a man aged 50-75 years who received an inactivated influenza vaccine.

The CDR3 here is CATTKLNSPLHF. CDR3 bases: TGTGCCACCACGAAGCTTAATTCACCCCTCCACTTT. The chain employs TRBV24-1 and TRBJ1-6; no clear D gene. The CDR3 has 12 amino acids. CDR1 is KGHDR, CDR2 SFDVKD, per germline. Trimming took off 8 bases at V and 6 bases at J, with 7 bases between the two ends.